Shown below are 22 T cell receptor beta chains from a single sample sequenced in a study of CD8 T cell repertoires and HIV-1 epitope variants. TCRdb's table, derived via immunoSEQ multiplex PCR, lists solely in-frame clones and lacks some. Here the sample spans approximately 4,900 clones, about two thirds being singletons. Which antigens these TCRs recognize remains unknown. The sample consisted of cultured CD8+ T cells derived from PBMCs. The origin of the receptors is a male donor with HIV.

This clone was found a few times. CDR3 sequence reads: CASSQDPSGVSGYEQYF. CDR3 nucleotides: TGCGCCAGCAGCCAAGATCCTAGCGGGGTCTCCGGCTACGAGCAGTACTTC. The chain employs TRBV4-1 and TRBJ2-7; TRBD2 matches at 9 bases. The trim removed 0 bases at V and 3 bases at J, leaving 9 bases unmatched. This CDR3 contains 17 residues. Germline CDR1 MGHRA, CDR2 YSYEKL.

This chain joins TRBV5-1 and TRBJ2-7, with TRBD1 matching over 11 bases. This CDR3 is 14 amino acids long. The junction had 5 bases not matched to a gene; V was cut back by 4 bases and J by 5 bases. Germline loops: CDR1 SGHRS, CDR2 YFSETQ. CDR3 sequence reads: CASSMGTGGDEQYF. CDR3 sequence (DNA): TGCGCCAGCAGCATGGGGACAGGGGGGGACGAGCAGTACTTC.

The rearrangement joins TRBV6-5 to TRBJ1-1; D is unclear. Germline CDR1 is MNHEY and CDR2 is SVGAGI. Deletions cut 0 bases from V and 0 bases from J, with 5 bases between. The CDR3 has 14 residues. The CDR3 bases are TGTGCCAGCAGTTACTCAGCGGTGAACACTGAAGCTTTCTTT. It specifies CASSYSAVNTEAFF.

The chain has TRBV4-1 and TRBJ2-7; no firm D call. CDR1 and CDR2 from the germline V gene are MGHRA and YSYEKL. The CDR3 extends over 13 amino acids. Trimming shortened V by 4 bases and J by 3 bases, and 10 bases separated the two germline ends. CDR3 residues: CASSRILDYEQYF. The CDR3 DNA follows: TGCGCCAGCAGCCGTATACTCGACTACGAGCAGTACTTC.

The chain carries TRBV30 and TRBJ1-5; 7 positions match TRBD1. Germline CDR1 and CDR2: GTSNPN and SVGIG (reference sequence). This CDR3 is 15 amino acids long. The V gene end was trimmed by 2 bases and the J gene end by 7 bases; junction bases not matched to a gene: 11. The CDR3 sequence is CAWSSGTAQGQPQHF. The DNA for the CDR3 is TGTGCCTGGAGTTCTGGGACAGCCCAGGGGCAGCCCCAGCATTTT.

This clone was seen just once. The CDR3 DNA follows: TGTGCCAGCAGCTTAGAACCGCGGGGGGGAGGGATATCTTGGAATGAGCAGTTCTTC. Its protein product is CASSLEPRGGGISWNEQFF. The chain uses TRBV7-6 and TRBJ2-1, with 9 bases matching TRBD2. The trim removed 1 base at V and 7 bases at J, leaving 17 bases unmatched. CDR1 SGHVS and CDR2 FNYEAQ come from the germline V gene. This CDR3 has 19 residues.

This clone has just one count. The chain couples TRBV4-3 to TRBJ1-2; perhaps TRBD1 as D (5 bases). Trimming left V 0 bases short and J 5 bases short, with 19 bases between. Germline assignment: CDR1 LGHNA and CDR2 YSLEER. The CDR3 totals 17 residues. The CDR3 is CASSQDPGTDSTYGYTF. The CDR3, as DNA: TGCGCCAGCAGCCAAGATCCCGGGACCGATTCAACATATGGCTACACCTTC.

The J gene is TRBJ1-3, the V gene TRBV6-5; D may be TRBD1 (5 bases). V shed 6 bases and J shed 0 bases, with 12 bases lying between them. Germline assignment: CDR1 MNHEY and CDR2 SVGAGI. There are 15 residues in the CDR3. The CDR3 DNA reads TGTGCCAGCAGCCCACGACAGATCTCTGGAAACACCATATATTTT. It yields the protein CASSPRQISGNTIYF.

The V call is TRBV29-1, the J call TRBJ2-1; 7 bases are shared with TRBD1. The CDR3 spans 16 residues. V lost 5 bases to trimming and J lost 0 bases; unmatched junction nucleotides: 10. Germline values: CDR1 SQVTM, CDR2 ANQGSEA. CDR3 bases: TGCAGCGTTCTGGGACAGAGTACACCCTCCTACAATGAGCAGTTCTTC. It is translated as CSVLGQSTPSYNEQFF.

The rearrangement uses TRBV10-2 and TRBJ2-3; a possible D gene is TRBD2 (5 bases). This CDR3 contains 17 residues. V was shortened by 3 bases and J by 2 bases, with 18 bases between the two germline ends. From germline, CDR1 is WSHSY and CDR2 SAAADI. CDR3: CASSDGNSESFTDTQYF. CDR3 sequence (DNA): TGCGCCAGCAGTGACGGGAATAGCGAGAGCTTCACAGATACGCAGTATTTT.

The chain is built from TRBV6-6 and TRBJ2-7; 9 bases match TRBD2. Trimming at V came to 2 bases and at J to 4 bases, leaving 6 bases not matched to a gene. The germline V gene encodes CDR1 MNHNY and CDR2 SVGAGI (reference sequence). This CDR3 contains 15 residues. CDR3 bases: TGTGCCAGCAGTTACCAATCTAGCGGGGTTTACGAGCAGTACTTC. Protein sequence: CASSYQSSGVYEQYF.

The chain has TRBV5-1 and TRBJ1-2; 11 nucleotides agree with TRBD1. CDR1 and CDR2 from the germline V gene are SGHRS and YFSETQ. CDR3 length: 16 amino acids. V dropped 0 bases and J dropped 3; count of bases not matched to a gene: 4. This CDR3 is CASSLGGTGGDYGYTF. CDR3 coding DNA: TGCGCCAGCAGCTTGGGTGGGACAGGGGGTGACTATGGCTACACCTTC.

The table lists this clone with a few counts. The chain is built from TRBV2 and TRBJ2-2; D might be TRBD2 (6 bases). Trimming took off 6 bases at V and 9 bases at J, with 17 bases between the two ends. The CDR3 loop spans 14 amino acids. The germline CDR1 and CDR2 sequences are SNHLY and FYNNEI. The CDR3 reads CASSTGTGSWELFF. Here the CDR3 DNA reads TGTGCCAGCAGCACCGGGACTGGCTCCTGGGAGCTGTTTTTT.

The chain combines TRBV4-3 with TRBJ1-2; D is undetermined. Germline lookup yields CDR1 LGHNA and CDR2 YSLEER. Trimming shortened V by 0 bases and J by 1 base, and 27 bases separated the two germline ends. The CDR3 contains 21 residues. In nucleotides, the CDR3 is TGCGCCAGCAGCCAAGAAAGCCCGTTGGACCAGCAAACATTCCATAACTATGGCTACACCTTC. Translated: CASSQESPLDQQTFHNYGYTF.

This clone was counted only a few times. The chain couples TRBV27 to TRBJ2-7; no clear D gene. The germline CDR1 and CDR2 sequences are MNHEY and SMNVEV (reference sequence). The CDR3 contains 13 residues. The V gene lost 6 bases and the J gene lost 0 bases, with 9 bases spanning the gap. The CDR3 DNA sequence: TGTGCCAGCAGGAACTGGGACTCCTACGAGCAGTACTTC. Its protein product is CASRNWDSYEQYF.

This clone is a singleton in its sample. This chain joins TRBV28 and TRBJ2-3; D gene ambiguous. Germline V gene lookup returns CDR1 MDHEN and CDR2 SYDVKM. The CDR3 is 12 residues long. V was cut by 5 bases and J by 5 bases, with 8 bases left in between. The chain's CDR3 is CASSQTVDTQYF. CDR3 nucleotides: TGTGCCAGCAGTCAGACTGTAGATACGCAGTATTTT.

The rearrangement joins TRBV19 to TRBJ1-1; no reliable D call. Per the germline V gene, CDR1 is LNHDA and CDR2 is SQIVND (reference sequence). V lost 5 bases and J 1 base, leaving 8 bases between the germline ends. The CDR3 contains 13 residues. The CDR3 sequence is CASSRGSNTEAFF. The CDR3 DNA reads TGTGCCAGTAGTCGAGGTTCGAACACTGAAGCTTTCTTT.

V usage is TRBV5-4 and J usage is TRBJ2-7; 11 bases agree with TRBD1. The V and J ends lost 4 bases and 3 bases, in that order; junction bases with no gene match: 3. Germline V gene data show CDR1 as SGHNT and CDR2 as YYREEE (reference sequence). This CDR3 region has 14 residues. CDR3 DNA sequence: TGTGCCAGCAGCCCCGGGACAGGGGGCTACGAGCAGTACTTC. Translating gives CASSPGTGGYEQYF.

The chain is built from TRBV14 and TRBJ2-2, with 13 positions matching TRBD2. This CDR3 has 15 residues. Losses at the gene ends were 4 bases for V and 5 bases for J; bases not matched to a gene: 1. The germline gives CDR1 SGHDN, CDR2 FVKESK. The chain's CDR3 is CASSRGLAGTGELFF. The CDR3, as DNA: TGTGCCAGCAGCCGGGGACTAGCGGGGACCGGGGAGCTGTTTTTT.

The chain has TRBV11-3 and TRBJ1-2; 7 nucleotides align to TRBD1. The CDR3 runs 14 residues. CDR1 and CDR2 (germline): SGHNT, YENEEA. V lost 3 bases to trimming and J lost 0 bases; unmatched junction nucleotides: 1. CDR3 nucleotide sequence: TGTGCCAGCAGCTTCAGGGGGGCTAACTATGGCTACACCTTC. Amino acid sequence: CASSFRGANYGYTF.

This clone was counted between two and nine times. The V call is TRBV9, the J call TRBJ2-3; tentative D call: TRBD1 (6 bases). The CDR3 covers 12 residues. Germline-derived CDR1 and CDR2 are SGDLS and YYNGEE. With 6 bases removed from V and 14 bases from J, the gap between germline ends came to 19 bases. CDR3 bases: TGTGCCAGCACCCTAATTAACCCAGGGGCGTATTTT. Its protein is CASTLINPGAYF. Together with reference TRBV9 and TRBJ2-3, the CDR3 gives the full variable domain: DSGVTQTPKHLITATGQRVTLRCSPRSGDLSVYWYQQSLDQGLQFLIQYYNGEERAKGNILERFSAQQFPDLHSELNLSSLELGDSALYFCASTLINPGAYFGPGTRLTVL.

CDR3 nucleotides: TGTGCCATCCTGCGGGGTTACGAGCAGTACTTC. It codes for CAILRGYEQYF. The rearrangement joins TRBV10-3 to TRBJ2-7, with a weak D call TRBD2 (6 bases). Trimming cost V 8 bases and J 4 bases, with 9 bases left between them. Germline-derived CDR1 and CDR2 are ENHRY and SYGVKD. The CDR3 extends over 11 amino acids.